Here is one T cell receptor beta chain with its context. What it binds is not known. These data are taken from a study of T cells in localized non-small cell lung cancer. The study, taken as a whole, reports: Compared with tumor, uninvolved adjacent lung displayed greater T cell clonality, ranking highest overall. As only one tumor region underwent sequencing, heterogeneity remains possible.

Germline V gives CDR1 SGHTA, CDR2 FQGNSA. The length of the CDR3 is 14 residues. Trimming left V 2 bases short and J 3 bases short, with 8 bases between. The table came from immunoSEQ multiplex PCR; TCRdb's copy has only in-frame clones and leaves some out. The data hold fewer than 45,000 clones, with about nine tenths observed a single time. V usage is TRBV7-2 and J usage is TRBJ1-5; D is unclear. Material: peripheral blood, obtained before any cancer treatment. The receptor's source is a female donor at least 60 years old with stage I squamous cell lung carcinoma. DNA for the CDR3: TGTGCCAGCAGCTTATCCTCAGCCAATCAGCCCCAGCATTTT. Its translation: CASSLSSANQPQHF. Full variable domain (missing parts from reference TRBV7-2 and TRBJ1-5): GAGVSQSPSNKVTEKGKDVELRCDPISGHTALYWYRQSLGQGLEFLIYFQGNSAPDKSGLPSDRFSAERTGGSVSTLTIQRTQQEDSAVYLCASSLSSANQPQHFGDGTRLSIL.